In its sample, the clone carrying this T cell receptor (beta chain) was seen many times. As handled by the study authors: Amplified reference gene primers provided the basis for estimating nucleated cell counts. This table comes from immunoSEQ multiplex PCR, and its TCRdb copy is limited to in-frame clones, with some not included. V and J calls and clone size are those listed in that table; D and trimming were worked out from the DNA. The data contain approximately 91,000 clones, approximately 80% of them singletons. The data derive from a study of blood T cell repertoires in COVID-19. On the study more broadly: There were acute and convalescent COVID-19 samples, and they came from the United States, Italy and Spain. The analysed material was cDNA or gDNA that came from T cells, B-cell-depleted T cells, or PBMCs.

CDR3 length: 14 amino acids. Per germline, CDR1 LNHDA and CDR2 SQIVND (reference sequence). V lost 0 bases and J lost 1, with 4 bases in between. This sequence originates from a man in his 70s with acute or convalescent COVID-19. The V call is TRBV19, the J call TRBJ2-1; D is unclear. Sequencing input: peripheral blood. CDR3 sequence (DNA): TGTGCCAGTAGTATAGACAGATCCTACAATGAGCAGTTCTTC. It encodes CASSIDRSYNEQFF.